The next 25 T cell receptor beta chains were all read from a single sample in a study of blood T cell repertoires in COVID-19. TCRdb's table, derived via immunoSEQ multiplex PCR, lists solely in-frame clones and lacks some. The sample contains approximately 260,000 clones, about nine tenths of which appear only once. Sample: peripheral blood. The source is a man in his sixties who had recovered from COVID-19.

The CDR3 region is CASSRDRVNTQYF. DNA for the CDR3: TGTGCCAGCAGCCGGGACAGGGTGAATACGCAGTATTTT. This rearrangement joins TRBV14 to TRBJ2-3; 9 nucleotides line up with TRBD1. The V and J ends lost 4 bases and 7 bases, in that order; junction bases with no gene match: 3. There are 13 residues in the CDR3. Germline V gives CDR1 SGHDN, CDR2 FVKESK.

This clone was seen a few times. This chain connects TRBV12-5 to TRBJ1-6, with 9 bases that match TRBD1. The CDR3 loop spans 15 amino acids. The germline CDR1 and CDR2 sequences are LGHNT and FRNRAP. V shed 1 base and J 8 bases; nucleotides not matched to a gene: 3. CDR3 nucleotides: TGTGCTAGTGGTTTGGGACAGGGGGTTTATTCACCCCTCCACTTT. It encodes CASGLGQGVYSPLHF.

The chain carries TRBV15 and TRBJ2-7; D might be TRBD2 (7 bases). This CDR3 is built from 13 residues. Germline values: CDR1 LNHNV, CDR2 YYDKDF (reference sequence). V was pared by 1 base and J by 9 bases, with 13 bases between. CDR3 nucleotide sequence: TGTGCCACCAGCAGAGGGGGGGGACAAGGGCAGTACGTC. This codes for CATSRGGGQGQYV.

This chain connects TRBV5-6 to TRBJ2-5; no firm D call. Trimming removed 4 bases at V and 1 base at J, with 5 bases between. Germline V gene data show CDR1 as SGHDT and CDR2 as YYEEEE. The CDR3 is made up of 12 amino acids. CDR3 in DNA: TGTGCCAGCAGCCGGTCCCAAGAGACCCAGTACTTC. Encoded protein: CASSRSQETQYF.

V usage is TRBV5-1 and J usage is TRBJ1-3; 7 nucleotides align to TRBD1. CDR1 and CDR2 (germline): SGHRS, YFSETQ. The CDR3 is made up of 14 amino acids. V dropped 2 bases and J dropped 4; count of bases not matched to a gene: 3. The CDR3 reads CASSLPGQGNTIYF. The DNA for the CDR3 is TGCGCCAGCAGCTTACCGGGACAGGGAAACACCATATATTTT.

The chain joins TRBV6-6 to TRBJ2-2; weak D call: TRBD1 (5 bases). This CDR3 is built from 14 residues. Trimming removed 4 bases from V and 4 bases from J, with 10 bases in between. Germline V gene sequence: CDR1 MNHNY, CDR2 SVGAGI (reference sequence). The CDR3 bases are TGTGCCAGCAGTTTAGGACACTCCACCGGGGAGCTGTTTTTT. Encoded protein: CASSLGHSTGELFF.

The CDR3 spells CAGGTPRHRGRYNSPLHF. CDR3 coding DNA: TGTGCTGGAGGGACACCGCGTCATCGCGGGAGATATAATTCACCCCTCCACTTT. The chain employs TRBV30 and TRBJ1-6, with D perhaps TRBD1 (6 bases). Germline V lookup: CDR1 GTSNPN, CDR2 SVGIG (reference sequence). The CDR3 totals 18 residues.

The V and J genes are TRBV5-1 and TRBJ2-7; 7 bases agree with TRBD1. Germline V CDR1 and CDR2: SGHRS, YFSETQ. The trim removed 2 bases at V and 3 bases at J, leaving 8 bases unmatched. The CDR3 has 15 amino acids. CDR3 region: CASSLETGTNYEQYF. The CDR3 DNA sequence: TGCGCCAGCAGCTTAGAGACAGGGACCAACTACGAGCAGTACTTC.

Written as DNA, the CDR3 is TGTGCCAGCAGCTTGAGTTTCGGGGAAACTTATGGCTACACCTTC. This gives the protein CASSLSFGETYGYTF. The J gene is TRBJ1-2, the V gene TRBV5-4, with unresolved D. The CDR3 has 15 residues. Trimming removed 1 base at V and 5 bases at J, with 15 bases between. In germline, CDR1 is SGHNT, CDR2 YYREEE (reference sequence). Drawing the rest from reference TRBV5-4 and TRBJ1-2, the complete variable domain is ETGVTQSPTHLIKTRGQQVTLRCSSQSGHNTVSWYQQALGQGPQFIFQYYREEENGRGNFPPRFSGLQFPNYSSELNVNALELDDSALYLCASSLSFGETYGYTFGSGTRLTVV.

The chain is built from TRBV19 and TRBJ1-6; a possible D gene is TRBD1 (6 bases). CDR1 LNHDA and CDR2 SQIVND come from the germline V gene (reference sequence). The CDR3 runs 16 residues. Trimming took off 7 bases at V and 0 bases at J, with 13 bases between the two ends. In DNA, the CDR3 is TGTGCCAGTAACCAGAGGGGGAACTCCTATAATTCACCCCTCCACTTT. The encoded protein is CASNQRGNSYNSPLHF.

This clone was seen at least ten times. The chain uses TRBV7-8 and TRBJ1-2; D remains ambiguous. The germline gives CDR1 SGHVS, CDR2 FQNEAQ. This CDR3 is 12 amino acids long. V was cut by 4 bases and J by 7 bases, with 10 bases left in between. The CDR3 reads CASSSEGFGYTF. The CDR3 DNA follows: TGTGCCAGCAGCTCTGAGGGATTTGGCTACACCTTC. The full variable domain, completed using reference TRBV7-8 and TRBJ1-2, is GAGVSQSPRYKVAKRGQDVALRCDPISGHVSLFWYQQALGQGPEFLTYFQNEAQLDKSGLPSDRFFAERPEGSVSTLKIQRTQQEDSAVYLCASSSEGFGYTFGSGTRLTVV.

V and J are TRBV6-1 and TRBJ2-7, with a possible D match to TRBD2 (6 bases). The germline V and J ends were trimmed by 1 base and 3 bases, with 10 bases remaining between them. The CDR3 runs to 14 residues. From germline, CDR1 is MNHNS and CDR2 SASEGT. The CDR3 bases are TGTGCCAGCAGTGAAGGCGGGGTCCTCTACGAGCAGTACGTC. Translating it yields CASSEGGVLYEQYV.

V usage is TRBV27 and J usage is TRBJ2-1; TRBD2 agrees at 8 bases. CDR3 size: 16 residues. V shed 5 bases and J 8 bases; nucleotides not matched to a gene: 14. The germline gives CDR1 MNHEY, CDR2 SMNVEV (reference sequence). CDR3 region: CASSPSRGGSRYEQFF. The DNA for the CDR3 is TGTGCCAGCAGTCCTTCCCGGGGGGGATCGCGTTATGAGCAGTTCTTC.

The CDR3 DNA reads as TGTGCCAGCAGCTTAGGTATAGGACTAGCGTGGCAGACCCAGTACTTC. Translating gives CASSLGIGLAWQTQYF. This chain uses TRBV11-2 with TRBJ2-5; 9 bases map to TRBD2. V was clipped by 1 base and J by 6 bases; unmatched bases: 9. The CDR3 consists of 16 residues. The germline V gene encodes CDR1 SGHAT and CDR2 FQNNGV.

V usage is TRBV21-1 and J usage is TRBJ2-5; TRBD1 reflects the table's D call only, with no check against the DNA. TRBV21-1 has pseudogene status. This CDR3 comprises 15 residues. The CDR3 DNA reads TGTGCCAGCAGCAAATTTCGTATGGGCTCGGAGACCCAGTACTTC. It specifies CASSKFRMGSETQYF.

Here the CDR3 reads CASSLFLTGGDGYTF. CDR3 sequence (DNA): TGTGCCAGCAGCCTTTTCTTGACAGGGGGCGATGGCTACACCTTC. The rearrangement links TRBV4-2 to TRBJ1-2; 10 positions agree with TRBD1. The ends lost 4 bases at V and 6 bases at J; junction bases unmatched: 8. This CDR3 is 15 amino acids long. Germline lookup yields CDR1 LGHNA and CDR2 YNFKEQ.

The chain has TRBV11-2 and TRBJ2-1, with 9 bases aligning to TRBD2. Germline V gene lookup returns CDR1 SGHAT and CDR2 FQNNGV. V lost 4 bases to trimming and J lost 3 bases; unmatched junction nucleotides: 4. This CDR3 contains 15 residues. CDR3 coding DNA: TGTGCCAGCAGCTGGGAGCGGGGGGTCTACAATGAGCAGTTCTTC. Translated: CASSWERGVYNEQFF.

This chain joins TRBV6-5 and TRBJ2-7, with 9 bases matching TRBD1. Trimming cost V 6 bases and J 4 bases; bases outside gene matches: 7. This CDR3 comprises 14 residues. Germline values: CDR1 MNHEY, CDR2 SVGAGI. CDR3 residues: CASRKQGAGYEQYV. CDR3 DNA sequence: TGTGCCAGCAGGAAACAGGGGGCAGGGTACGAGCAGTACGTC.

The V and J genes are TRBV21-1 and TRBJ2-7; TRBD1, the D gene given by the table, was not confirmed from the DNA. TRBV21-1 is reported as a pseudogene. CDR3 length equals 14 residues. The CDR3 loop reads CASSNTGWTYEQYV. CDR3 sequence (DNA): TGTGCCAGCAGCAACACAGGGTGGACCTACGAGCAGTACGTC.

V usage is TRBV30 and J usage is TRBJ1-5; TRBD1 matches at 9 bases. Per the germline V gene, CDR1 is GTSNPN and CDR2 is SVGIG (reference sequence). The J segment lost 1 base and the V segment lost 3 bases, leaving 16 bases of the junction unmatched. The CDR3 contains 19 residues. The DNA for the CDR3 is TGTGCCTGGAGCCCGGGACAGGGATACTACGGGGGGAGCAATCAGCCCCAGCATTTT. It specifies CAWSPGQGYYGGSNQPQHF.

The V call is TRBV19, the J call TRBJ1-4; the D is unclear. This CDR3 contains 15 residues. V gave up 2 bases and J gave up 8 bases, with 15 bases separating them. Germline V gene data show CDR1 as LNHDA and CDR2 as SQIVND (reference sequence). The CDR3 nucleotides read TGTGCCAGTAGTATATTAGGGAGGGAAGGGGAAAAACTGTTTTTT. It specifies CASSILGREGEKLFF.

As regards this clone: This CDR3 is also generated by other DNA sequences in the sample. V usage is TRBV20-1 and J usage is TRBJ2-7; no clear D. The CDR3 extends over 11 amino acids. Germline CDR1 DFQATT, CDR2 SNEGSKA (reference sequence). Trimming cost V 3 bases and J 3 bases, with 6 bases left between them. The CDR3 loop reads CSARLFYEQYF. The CDR3, as DNA: TGCAGTGCTAGGCTATTCTACGAGCAGTACTTC.

The V and J genes are TRBV28 and TRBJ1-5; perhaps TRBD1 as D (6 bases). Trimming left V 2 bases short and J 1 base short, with 15 bases between. CDR1 MDHEN and CDR2 SYDVKM come from the germline V gene. The CDR3 totals 17 residues. Here the CDR3 DNA reads TGTGCCAGCAGTTTAAACATAGGGGGTAGGAGCAATCAGCCCCAGCATTTT. Protein product: CASSLNIGGRSNQPQHF.

The V and J genes are TRBV2 and TRBJ1-5; TRBD1 might be the D (6 bases). The germline V gene encodes CDR1 SNHLY and CDR2 FYNNEI. The CDR3 runs to 16 residues. V lost 7 bases and J lost 1, with 17 bases in between. CDR3 sequence reads: CASTYRVGRSNQPQHF. CDR3 DNA sequence: TGTGCCAGCACGTACAGGGTGGGACGGAGCAATCAGCCCCAGCATTTT.

V gene TRBV5-1 combines with J gene TRBJ2-5; a possible D gene is TRBD2 (6 bases). The ends were cut back, 2 bases at V and 5 bases at J, with 19 bases in the middle. CDR1 SGHRS and CDR2 YFSETQ come from the germline V gene. The CDR3 contains 16 residues. The CDR3: CASSFPGLRGGETQYF. CDR3 bases: TGCGCCAGCAGCTTCCCGGGACTCCGAGGTGGGGAGACCCAGTACTTC.